This T cell receptor beta chain was profiled in a study of cytomegalovirus exposure and HLA in healthy donors. Study outcomes and limitations: Sequencing probably produced one cluster of sequence variants that were highly shared.

The PCR ran on 60 Vbeta and 13 Jbeta primers. Authors' analysis steps: In a later analysis, around 10 million of 60 million to 80 million unique beta chains occurred in at least two donors. Some clones are missing from TCRdb's copy, which holds only in-frame ones; the method was immunoSEQ multiplex PCR. That table furnishes V, J and clone size, whereas the DNA furnished D and trimming. Of around 110,000 clones in the sample, around three quarters are singletons; the top ten hold 2.5% to 3.5%. Concerning this clone itself: Antigen specificity is unknown.

Trimming removed 3 bases at V and 4 bases at J, with 15 bases between. CDR1 KGHSH and CDR2 LQKENI come from the germline V gene. This CDR3 spans 15 amino acids. The TCR comes from a woman between 18 and 29 years old in good health and CMV-seropositive. The chain carries TRBV18 and TRBJ1-1; tentatively, D is TRBD1 (6 bases). The sample comprised PBMCs. CDR3 amino acids: CASSPSAGETTEAFF. For the CDR3, the DNA is TGTGCCAGCTCACCTAGTGCAGGGGAGACCACTGAAGCTTTCTTT.